The clone carrying this TCR beta chain was seen just once. The sample is drawn from a study of blood T cell repertoires in COVID-19. Study-level information: Collection of acute and convalescent COVID-19 samples took place in the United States, Italy and Spain. The cDNA or gDNA used as material had been derived from T cells, B-cell-depleted T cells, or PBMCs.

Authors' processing steps: Reference gene primers were amplified, and this amplification served to estimate nucleated cell counts. Only in-frame clones appear in the TCRdb table, and some are missing; sequencing was by immunoSEQ multiplex PCR. V, J and clone size derive from that table, while D and trimming were established from the DNA sequence. The sample contains some 130,000 clones, over 70% of which appear only once. Germline V gene sequence: CDR1 SGHNT, CDR2 YENEEA. With 5 bases clipped from V and 2 bases from J, the junction kept 8 bases outside the gene matches. The CDR3 spans 15 residues. The V call is TRBV11-3, the J call TRBJ1-1; 7 bases line up with TRBD1. The specimen sequenced was peripheral blood. The sequence was obtained from a human donor in a cohort sampled during active COVID-19. CDR3 residues: CASSPQTGRNTEAFF. The CDR3 nucleotides read TGTGCCAGCAGCCCCCAGACAGGGCGCAACACTGAAGCTTTCTTT.